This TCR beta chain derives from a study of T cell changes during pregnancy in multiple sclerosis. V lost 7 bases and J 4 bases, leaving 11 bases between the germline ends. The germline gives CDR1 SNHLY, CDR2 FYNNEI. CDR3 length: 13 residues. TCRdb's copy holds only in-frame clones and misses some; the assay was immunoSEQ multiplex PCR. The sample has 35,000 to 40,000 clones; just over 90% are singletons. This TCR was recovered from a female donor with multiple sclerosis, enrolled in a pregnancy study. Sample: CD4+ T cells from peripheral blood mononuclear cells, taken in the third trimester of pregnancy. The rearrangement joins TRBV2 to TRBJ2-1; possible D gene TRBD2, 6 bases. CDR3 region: CASKEGAYNEQFF. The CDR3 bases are TGTGCCAGCAAGGAGGGAGCTTACAATGAGCAGTTCTTC.